A selection of T cell receptor beta chains follows, all from one sample in a study of T cell responses to AZD1222 COVID-19 vaccine. Data came from immunoSEQ multiplex PCR; TCRdb stores just in-frame clones and leaves some out. In the table there are roughly 140,000 clones, around 91% of which are singletons. The sequenced sample was peripheral blood, obtained on day 0 of AZD1222 vaccination. The receptors were sampled from an adult in good health. Each CDR3 is given with its conserved first and last residue. D genes are given only for firm matches. A clone size is listed for some rows: how often the clone was seen (once, few, many), or a class if it is expanded.

NA	NA	TRBV3-1/TRBV3-2	TRBJ2-7	CASSQLGGSEQYF	TGTGCCAGCAGCCAACTTGGAGGGTCCGAGCAGTACTTC
NA	NA	TRBV5-4	TRBJ1-1	CASSRLQANTEAFF	TGTGCCAGCAGTCGTCTCCAAGCGAACACTGAAGCTTTCTTT
NA	NA	TRBV5-1	TRBJ1-1	CASSATDGRNTEAFF	TGCGCCAGCAGTGCGACGGACGGGAGGAACACTGAAGCTTTCTTT
TRBD2	NA	TRBV5-8	TRBJ2-5	CASSLEGLAGGETQYF	TGTGCCAGCAGCTTGGAGGGACTAGCGGGGGGGGAGACCCAGTACTTC
NA	NA	TRBV12-3/TRBV12-4	TRBJ1-2	CASRRAGYYGYTF	TGTGCCAGCAGACGCGCGGGGTACTATGGCTACACCTTC
NA	NA	TRBV29-1	TRBJ2-3	CSVGGADTQYF	TGCAGCGTTGGAGGGGCAGATACGCAGTATTTT
NA	NA	TRBV30	TRBJ1-6	CAWGFAGAALISPLHF	TGTGCCTGGGGATTCGCAGGGGCGGCTCTCATTTCACCCCTCCACTTT
NA	NA	TRBV30	TRBJ1-1	CAWNGGRVSAEAFF	TGTGCCTGGAATGGGGGCAGGGTGTCCGCTGAAGCTTTCTTT
NA	NA	TRBV5-1	TRBJ2-7	CASTLGPTASYEQYF	TGCGCCAGTACCCTGGGACCGACGGCGAGCTACGAGCAGTACTTC
NA	NA	TRBV19	TRBJ1-5	CASSIGGHQPQHF	TGTGCCAGTAGTATTGGAGGGCATCAGCCCCAGCATTTT
TRBD2	NA	TRBV6-6	TRBJ2-7	CASTRSPGLASTYEQYF	TGTGCCAGCACCCGATCACCGGGACTAGCGAGCACCTACGAGCAGTACTTC
NA	once	TRBV2	TRBJ1-5	CASSAREVGQPQHF	TGTGCCAGCAGTGCCCGTGAGGTCGGTCAGCCCCAGCATTTT
NA	NA	TRBV9	TRBJ1-6	CASSVVEPPLASPLHF	TGTGCCAGCAGCGTAGTAGAACCTCCATTGGCTTCACCCCTCCACTTT
TRBD1	NA	TRBV18	TRBJ1-3	CASSLRQGGSSGNTIYF	TGTGCCAGCTCACTTCGACAGGGAGGCTCCTCTGGAAACACCATATATTTT